Below are 8 T cell receptor beta chains sequenced from a single sample in a study of T cells in Graves' hyperthyroidism and ophthalmopathy. Amplified TCR beta CDR3 regions came from RNA transcripts. A first-round RT-PCR of the TCR CDR3 used the HTBI primer set. TCRdb passed the multiplex PCR reads through MiXCR, listing each CDR3 protein once. Counted here are 350,000 to 400,000 distinct CDR3 sequences, about a fifth occurring once; the ten biggest clones make up 3.7%. The sequenced sample was blood. All receptors come from a woman aged 18-29 years with Graves' hyperthyroidism.

The chain joins TRBV5-1 to TRBJ2-5; D perhaps matches TRBD2 (5 bases). The CDR3 consists of 14 residues. V lost 6 bases, J lost 2 bases, and 14 bases lay in between. Germline V gene lookup returns CDR1 SGHRS and CDR2 YFSETQ. The chain's CDR3 is CASNFLGIQETQYF. CDR3 nucleotide sequence: TGCGCCAGCAACTTCCTCGGGATTCAAGAGACCCAGTACTTC.

This clonotype was counted many times. This chain joins TRBV30 and TRBJ1-1; 10 nucleotides align to TRBD1. Germline V gives CDR1 GTSNPN, CDR2 SVGIG (reference sequence). The CDR3 consists of 18 residues. J was trimmed by 5 bases and V by 2 bases; bases with no gene match: 17. CDR3 coding DNA: TGTGCCTGGAGTCCCCTAGATAATGACAGGGGGCGAGGGACTGAAGCTTTCTTT. Amino acids: CAWSPLDNDRGRGTEAFF.

This clonotype was recorded many times. This chain joins TRBV20-1 and TRBJ1-3; a possible D gene is TRBD1 (6 bases). This CDR3 is built from 16 residues. V was shortened by 6 bases and J by 0 bases, with 18 bases between the two germline ends. Per the germline V gene, CDR1 is DFQATT and CDR2 is SNEGSKA (reference sequence). CDR3 in amino acids: CSAPIRGGLSGNTIYF. CDR3 DNA sequence: TGCAGTGCCCCAATCCGTGGGGGCCTCTCTGGAAACACCATATATTTT.

Comments on this clonotype: A much larger clone lies one base from this, so it may be a read error. This chain joins TRBV11-2 and TRBJ2-4, with 8 bases that match TRBD1. This CDR3 comprises 15 residues. Germline values: CDR1 SGHAT, CDR2 FQNNGV. CDR3 amino acids: CASSLAGGGQDIKYF. The CDR3 DNA reads as TGTGCCAGCAGCTTGGCAGGGGGCGGACAAGACATTAAGTACTTC.

The table lists this clonotype with many counts. This chain connects TRBV30 to TRBJ2-7; possibly TRBD2 for D (5 bases). The V gene's germline CDR1 is GTSNPN and CDR2 SVGIG (reference sequence). V lost 1 base and J 0 bases, leaving 16 bases between the germline ends. CDR3 length: 16 residues. The CDR3 nucleotides read TGTGCCTGGAGTGATGGCGGAGGTTTTAGCTCCTACGAGCAGTACTTC. It is translated as CAWSDGGGFSSYEQYF.

In its sample, this clonotype was seen many times. DNA for the CDR3: TGTGCCAGCAGCTTAGGTAGCCAGGCGTACTATGGCTACACCTTC. Translating it yields CASSLGSQAYYGYTF. This chain uses TRBV7-8 with TRBJ1-2, with D hard to call. Trimming left V 1 base short and J 3 bases short, with 12 bases between. This CDR3 spans 15 amino acids. Looked up from germline, CDR1 is SGHVS and CDR2 is FQNEAQ.

This clonotype was found many times. The chain joins TRBV16 to TRBJ1-1, with D uncertain. Trimming shortened V by 2 bases and J by 0 bases, and 13 bases separated the two germline ends. The CDR3 consists of 16 residues. Germline V gene sequence: CDR1 KGHSY, CDR2 FQNENV. CDR3 amino acids: CASSQPSSALNTEAFF. Written as DNA, the CDR3 is TGTGCCAGCAGCCAACCCTCGAGCGCCTTGAACACTGAAGCTTTCTTT.

The table lists this clonotype with many counts. V and J are TRBV6-1 and TRBJ1-2; possible D gene TRBD1, 5 bases. The CDR3 consists of 14 residues. Germline-derived CDR1 and CDR2 are MNHNS and SASEGT. V was clipped by 6 bases and J by 0 bases, with 11 bases between them. CDR3 bases: TGTGCCAGCAGCCCACAGGAAGCTAACTATGGCTACACCTTC. Its translation: CASSPQEANYGYTF.